These 25 T cell receptor beta chains came from one sample sequenced in a study of T cell responses to AZD1222 COVID-19 vaccine. The protocol was immunoSEQ multiplex PCR, while the TCRdb copy is restricted to in-frame clones and leaves out a portion. The sample lists 100,000 or so clones, 90% to 95% seen once, with around 10% in the top ten. The sequenced sample was peripheral blood, obtained 28 days after the second AZD1222 dose. Receptors originate from an adult who received the AZD1222 COVID-19 vaccine.

This clone was seen a single time. This chain connects TRBV10-3 to TRBJ2-1; TRBD2 matches at 8 bases. The CDR3 sequence is 15 residues long. Germline values: CDR1 ENHRY, CDR2 SYGVKD. Trimming cost V 2 bases and J 3 bases; bases outside gene matches: 3. CDR3 region: CAISESGSNYNEQFF. The CDR3 nucleotides read TGTGCCATCAGTGAGAGCGGGAGTAACTACAATGAGCAGTTCTTC.

V and J are TRBV19 and TRBJ1-1; TRBD1 aligns across 9 bases. After removal of 7 bases from V and 6 bases from J, the junction contained 15 bases not matched to a gene. The CDR3 is made up of 16 amino acids. Germline CDR1 reads LNHDA; CDR2 reads SQIVND (reference sequence). The CDR3 loop reads CASTQNRGRVAPEAFF. CDR3 DNA: TGTGCCAGTACCCAAAACAGGGGGCGCGTAGCCCCTGAAGCTTTCTTT.

This clone was detected only once. This chain uses TRBV9 with TRBJ1-6, with 10 bases fitting TRBD1. CDR1 is SGDLS, CDR2 YYNGEE, per germline. The CDR3 has 17 residues. Unmatched junction bases numbered 7, after V lost 0 bases and J lost 7 bases. As DNA, the CDR3 is TGTGCCAGCAGCGTAGCTCTGACGGGACAGGGGAATTCACCCCTCCACTTT. This sequence encodes CASSVALTGQGNSPLHF.

The chain joins TRBV7-3 to TRBJ2-1; 12 nucleotides match TRBD2. The J segment lost 7 bases and the V segment lost 5 bases, leaving 6 bases of the junction unmatched. The germline CDR1 and CDR2 sequences are SGHTA and FQGTGA. There are 15 residues in the CDR3. CDR3 in DNA: TGTGCCAGCAGCCCTCTAGCGGGGGGGCGTAATGAGCAGTTCTTC. It encodes CASSPLAGGRNEQFF.

The chain uses TRBV14 and TRBJ2-5, with a weak D call TRBD1 (6 bases). Germline lookup yields CDR1 SGHDN and CDR2 FVKESK. The CDR3 loop spans 15 amino acids. V lost 4 bases, J lost 3 bases, and 15 bases lay in between. Written as DNA, the CDR3 is TGTGCCAGCAGCCCCTGGGGGAAGGGGGAAGAGACCCAGTACTTC. Its translation: CASSPWGKGEETQYF.

The chain is built from TRBV11-2 and TRBJ2-2, with 8 bases identical to TRBD1. V lost 3 bases, J lost 4 bases, and 1 base stayed unmatched. Germline CDR1 is SGHAT and CDR2 is FQNNGV. This CDR3 is built from 14 residues. The CDR3 loop reads CASSFGQGTGELFF. CDR3 DNA: TGTGCCAGCAGCTTCGGACAGGGCACCGGGGAGCTGTTTTTT.

This chain joins TRBV6-5 and TRBJ1-2; 7 nucleotides match TRBD1. This CDR3 comprises 14 residues. Trimming cost V 6 bases and J 7 bases; bases outside gene matches: 11. Germline loops: CDR1 MNHEY, CDR2 SVGAGI. In DNA form, the CDR3 reads TGTGCCAGCAGCCCCTCCAGGGGGTTAGGTGGCTACACCTTC. It translates to CASSPSRGLGGYTF.

The chain employs TRBV5-6 and TRBJ1-2, with TRBD1 matching over 8 bases. CDR1 and CDR2 from the germline V gene are SGHDT and YYEEEE. The CDR3 runs to 15 residues. Trimming cost V 1 base and J 4 bases; bases outside gene matches: 6. The CDR3 sequence is CASSLRAGGFYGYTF. DNA for the CDR3: TGTGCCAGCAGCTTGCGGGCAGGGGGCTTCTATGGCTACACCTTC.

The sample holds one count of this clone. This chain links TRBV27 with TRBJ1-2, with D maybe TRBD1 (5 bases). The CDR3 loop spans 13 amino acids. CDR1 is MNHEY and CDR2 is SMNVEV in the germline V gene (reference sequence). V lost 4 bases and J lost 6, with 12 bases in between. CDR3 DNA: TGTGCCAGCAGTTCGGGACCGAGCGATGGCTACACCTTC. Translating it yields CASSSGPSDGYTF.

The chain is built from TRBV27 and TRBJ1-1, with D perhaps TRBD1 (6 bases). Germline V gives CDR1 MNHEY, CDR2 SMNVEV (reference sequence). The ends were cut back, 5 bases at V and 4 bases at J, with 11 bases in the middle. The CDR3 length is 13 residues. CDR3 residues: CASSPYRATEAFF. The DNA of the CDR3 is TGTGCCAGCAGTCCCTACAGGGCCACTGAAGCTTTCTTT.

J is TRBJ1-2 and V is TRBV18; D not certain. From germline, CDR1 is KGHSH and CDR2 LQKENI. Trimming cost V 1 base and J 4 bases, with 13 bases left between them. This CDR3 comprises 15 residues. The CDR3 DNA reads TGTGCCAGCTCACCACGTCAGGCCTTTGTCTATGGCTACACCTTC. Its protein product is CASSPRQAFVYGYTF.

The rearrangement links TRBV3-1 (or the pseudogene TRBV3-2) to TRBJ1-2; D gene uncertain. Trimming removed 1 base at V and 14 bases at J, with 11 bases between. Germline assignment: CDR1 LGHDT and CDR2 YNNKEL (reference sequence). The length of the CDR3 is 11 residues. The CDR3 region has the DNA TGTGCCAGCAGCCAAGCCGAAGACCTTACCTTC. Translating it yields CASSQAEDLTF.

This clone was observed a single time. The DNA of the CDR3 is TGTGCCAGCAGCCAGACCGGGACGTCTAACTATGGCTACACCTTC. Protein sequence: CASSQTGTSNYGYTF. The V gene is TRBV9, the J gene TRBJ1-2, with D possibly TRBD1 on 5 matching bases. The V gene lost 4 bases and the J gene lost 0 bases, with 13 bases spanning the gap. There are 15 residues in the CDR3. Per germline, CDR1 SGDLS and CDR2 YYNGEE.

This clone turned up a few times. J is TRBJ1-1 and V is TRBV6-5; D uncertain. V lost 8 bases to trimming and J lost 2 bases, with 12 bases between them. The CDR3 has 13 amino acids. Germline V lookup: CDR1 MNHEY, CDR2 SVGAGI. CDR3 sequence (DNA): TGTGCCAGCTCGATTACAGCCAACACTGAAGCTTTCTTT. This codes for CASSITANTEAFF.

The chain combines TRBV4-2 with TRBJ1-4, with 9 bases fitting TRBD1. Germline CDR1 reads LGHNA; CDR2 reads YNFKEQ. V shed 0 bases and J 5 bases; nucleotides not matched to a gene: 4. The CDR3 is made up of 16 amino acids. Here the CDR3 reads CASSQDGGTGNEKLFF. CDR3 coding DNA: TGTGCCAGCAGCCAAGATGGCGGGACAGGGAATGAAAAACTGTTTTTT.

By sample share, this clone is medium-sized (0.01 to 0.1%). The rearrangement joins TRBV7-3 to TRBJ2-1; 7 bases line up with TRBD2. CDR3 length: 17 residues. J was trimmed by 7 bases and V by 5 bases; bases with no gene match: 17. Germline values: CDR1 SGHTA, CDR2 FQGTGA. CDR3 in DNA: TGTGCCAGCAGCCCACCGGGGGGTCCCCCCTTTGGAAATGAGCAGTTCTTC. Encoded protein: CASSPPGGPPFGNEQFF. Full variable domain (remainder filled in from reference TRBV7-3 and TRBJ2-1): GAGVSQTPSNKVTEKGKYVELRCDPISGHTALYWYRQSLGQGPEFLIYFQGTGAADDSGLPNDRFFAVRPEGSVSTLKIQRTERGDSAVYLCASSPPGGPPFGNEQFFGPGTRLTVL.

J is TRBJ1-1 and V is TRBV3-1 (or the pseudogene TRBV3-2); D is unresolved. The germline CDR1 and CDR2 sequences are LGHDT and YNNKEL (reference sequence). Deletions cut 1 base from V and 5 bases from J, with 11 bases between. The CDR3 totals 14 residues. The CDR3 protein is CASSQVGRMTEAFF. The CDR3 coding sequence is TGTGCCAGCAGCCAAGTCGGTAGAATGACTGAAGCTTTCTTT.

This chain joins TRBV9 and TRBJ2-3, with a possible D match to TRBD2 (6 bases). V was cut by 4 bases and J by 5 bases, with 14 bases left in between. The CDR3 extends over 14 amino acids. Germline V gene lookup returns CDR1 SGDLS and CDR2 YYNGEE. As DNA, the CDR3 is TGTGCCAGCAGCATCCGTGGGGAGGTAGATACGCAGTATTTT. This translates into CASSIRGEVDTQYF. Based on the CDR3 plus reference TRBV9 and TRBJ2-3, the full variable domain is DSGVTQTPKHLITATGQRVTLRCSPRSGDLSVYWYQQSLDQGLQFLIQYYNGEERAKGNILERFSAQQFPDLHSELNLSSLELGDSALYFCASSIRGEVDTQYFGPGTRLTVL.

The J gene is TRBJ1-1, the V gene TRBV6-4; 9 bases align to TRBD1. Per the germline V gene, CDR1 is MRHNA and CDR2 is SNTAGT. CDR3 size: 14 residues. The V and J ends lost 7 bases and 3 bases, in that order; junction bases with no gene match: 6. The CDR3 is CASKPGQGYTEAFF. As DNA, the CDR3 is TGTGCCAGCAAACCGGGACAGGGTTACACTGAAGCTTTCTTT.

The V call is TRBV19, the J call TRBJ2-5; maybe TRBD2 (6 bases). CDR1 is LNHDA, CDR2 SQIVND, per germline (reference sequence). The CDR3 consists of 14 residues. V was cut by 4 bases and J by 8 bases, with 17 bases left in between. The CDR3 sequence is CASSKSSAGRTQYF. CDR3 DNA: TGTGCCAGTAGTAAGAGTAGCGCGGGGCGTACCCAGTACTTC.

This clone was seen more than once but under ten times. The DNA of the CDR3 is TGTGCCAGCAGCTTCCCCGAGGGACAGGGTAGTGCTGGCTATGGCTACACCTTC. Amino acid sequence: CASSFPEGQGSAGYGYTF. This chain joins TRBV11-3 and TRBJ1-2; TRBD1 matches 9 bases. Germline V lookup: CDR1 SGHNT, CDR2 YENEEA. The J segment lost 4 bases and the V segment lost 3 bases, leaving 15 bases of the junction unmatched. The CDR3 runs 18 residues. The whole variable domain, remainder taken from reference TRBV11-3 and TRBJ1-2, is EAGVVQSPRYKIIEKKQPVAFWCNPISGHNTLYWYLQNLGQGPELLIRYENEEAVDDSQLPKDRFSAERLKGVDSTLKIQPAELGDSAVYLCASSFPEGQGSAGYGYTFGSGTRLTVV.

This clone was counted only a few times. CDR3 coding DNA: TGCGCCAGCAGCCAAGTACTGACGAAACTCTCCTACAATGAGCAGTTCTTC. Protein sequence: CASSQVLTKLSYNEQFF. This rearrangement joins TRBV4-1 to TRBJ2-1; no definite D call. Per germline, CDR1 MGHRA and CDR2 YSYEKL. This CDR3 contains 17 residues. The V and J ends lost 1 base and 0 bases respectively, with 13 bases between them.

The rearrangement links TRBV25-1 to TRBJ1-4; D possibly corresponds to TRBD1 (5 bases). Germline assignment: CDR1 MGHDK and CDR2 SYGVNS. V gave up 4 bases and J gave up 3 bases, with 12 bases separating them. This CDR3 spans 15 amino acids. CDR3 amino acids: CASSGQGRANEKLFF. The CDR3 nucleotides read TGTGCCAGCAGTGGCCAGGGAAGGGCTAATGAAAAACTGTTTTTT.

The CDR3 here is CAWSPGQGLSNQPQHF. As DNA, the CDR3 is TGTGCCTGGAGCCCCGGACAGGGTCTGAGCAATCAGCCCCAGCATTTT. The chain recombines TRBV30 with TRBJ1-5, with 8 bases matching TRBD1. The germline gives CDR1 GTSNPN, CDR2 SVGIG (reference sequence). The CDR3 extends over 16 amino acids. V shed 3 bases and J 1 base; nucleotides not matched to a gene: 8.

V and J are TRBV4-2 and TRBJ2-1; TRBD1 is a possible D gene (6 bases). The CDR3 is made up of 15 amino acids. CDR1 is LGHNA, CDR2 YNFKEQ, per germline. With 10 bases removed from V and 0 bases from J, the gap between germline ends came to 16 bases. CDR3: CATTEGVSSYNEQFF. DNA for the CDR3: TGTGCCACTACCGAGGGGGTAAGCTCCTACAATGAGCAGTTCTTC.